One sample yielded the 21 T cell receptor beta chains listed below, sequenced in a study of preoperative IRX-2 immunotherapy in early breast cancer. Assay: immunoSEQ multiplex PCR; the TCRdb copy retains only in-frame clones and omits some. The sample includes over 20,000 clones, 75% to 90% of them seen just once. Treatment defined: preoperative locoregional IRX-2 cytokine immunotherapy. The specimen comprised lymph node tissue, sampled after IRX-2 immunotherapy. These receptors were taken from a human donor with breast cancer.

CDR3 loop: CASSPLQGKPSPLHF. The CDR3 DNA reads TGTGCCAGCAGCCCACTACAGGGGAAACCGTCACCCCTCCACTTT. This chain joins TRBV8-2 and TRBJ1-6; the table calls TRBD1, which could not be checked here. TRBV8-2 is labeled a pseudogene. The CDR3 extends over 15 amino acids.

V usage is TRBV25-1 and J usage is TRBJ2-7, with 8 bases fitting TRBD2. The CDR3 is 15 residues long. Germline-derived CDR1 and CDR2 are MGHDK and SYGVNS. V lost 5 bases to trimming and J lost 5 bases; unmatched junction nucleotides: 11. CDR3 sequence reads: CASSNLRGGLNEQYF. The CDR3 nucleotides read TGTGCCAGCAGTAACCTACGGGGGGGATTAAACGAGCAGTACTTC.

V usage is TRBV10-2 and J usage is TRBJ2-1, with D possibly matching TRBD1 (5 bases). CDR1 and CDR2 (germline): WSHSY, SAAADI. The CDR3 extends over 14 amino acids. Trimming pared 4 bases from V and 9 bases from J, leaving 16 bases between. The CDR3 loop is CASSGYQIQGEQFF. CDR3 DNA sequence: TGCGCCAGCAGTGGCTACCAAATTCAGGGTGAGCAGTTCTTC.

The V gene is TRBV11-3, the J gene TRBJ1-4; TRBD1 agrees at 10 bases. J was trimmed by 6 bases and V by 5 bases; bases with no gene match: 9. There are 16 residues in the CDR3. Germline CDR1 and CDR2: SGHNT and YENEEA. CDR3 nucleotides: TGTGCCAGCAGCGTCCCTGGGGGGACAGGGGATGAAAAACTGTTTTTT. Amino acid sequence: CASSVPGGTGDEKLFF.

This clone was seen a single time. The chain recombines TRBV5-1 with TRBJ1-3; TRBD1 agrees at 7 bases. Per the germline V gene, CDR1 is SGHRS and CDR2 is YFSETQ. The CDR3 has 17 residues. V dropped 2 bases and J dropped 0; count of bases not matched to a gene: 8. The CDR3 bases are TGCGCCAGCAGCTTTGGGTCGGGACAGAGCTCTGGAAACACCATATATTTT. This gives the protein CASSFGSGQSSGNTIYF.

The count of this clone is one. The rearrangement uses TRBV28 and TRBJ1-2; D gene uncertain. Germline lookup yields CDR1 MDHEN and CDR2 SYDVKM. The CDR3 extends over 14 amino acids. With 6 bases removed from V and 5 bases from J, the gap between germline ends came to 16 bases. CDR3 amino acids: CASRDPWSSYGYTF. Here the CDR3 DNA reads TGTGCCAGCAGGGACCCTTGGAGCTCTTATGGCTACACCTTC.

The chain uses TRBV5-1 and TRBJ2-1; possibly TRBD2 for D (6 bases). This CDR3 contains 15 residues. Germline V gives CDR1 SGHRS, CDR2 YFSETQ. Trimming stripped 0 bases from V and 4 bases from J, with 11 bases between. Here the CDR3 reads CASSLAPSAYNEQFF. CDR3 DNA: TGCGCCAGCAGCTTGGCGCCTAGCGCATACAATGAGCAGTTCTTC. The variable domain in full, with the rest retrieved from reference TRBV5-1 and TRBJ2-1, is KAGVTQTPRYLIKTRGQQVTLSCSPISGHRSVSWYQQTPGQGLQFLFEYFSETQRNKGNFPGRFSGRQFSNSRSEMNVSTLELGDSALYLCASSLAPSAYNEQFFGPGTRLTVL.

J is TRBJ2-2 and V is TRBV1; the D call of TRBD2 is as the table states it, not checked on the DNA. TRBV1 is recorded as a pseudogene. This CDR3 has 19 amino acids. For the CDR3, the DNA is TGCGCCAGCAGCCTCCGACTAGCGGGGGGCCTAACGAACACCGGGGAGCTGTTTTTT. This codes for CASSLRLAGGLTNTGELFF.

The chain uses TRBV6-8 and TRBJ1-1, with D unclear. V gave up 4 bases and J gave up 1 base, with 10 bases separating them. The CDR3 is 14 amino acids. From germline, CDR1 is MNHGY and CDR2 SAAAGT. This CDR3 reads CASSSPEWNTEAFF. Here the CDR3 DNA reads TGTGCCAGCAGTTCCCCCGAGTGGAACACTGAAGCTTTCTTT.

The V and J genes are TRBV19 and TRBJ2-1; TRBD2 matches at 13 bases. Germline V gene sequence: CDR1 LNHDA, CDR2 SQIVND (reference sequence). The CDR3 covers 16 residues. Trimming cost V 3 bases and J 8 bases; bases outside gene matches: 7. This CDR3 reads CASSMLGLAGRDEQFF. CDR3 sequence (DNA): TGTGCCAGTAGTATGCTGGGACTAGCGGGGCGCGATGAGCAGTTCTTC.

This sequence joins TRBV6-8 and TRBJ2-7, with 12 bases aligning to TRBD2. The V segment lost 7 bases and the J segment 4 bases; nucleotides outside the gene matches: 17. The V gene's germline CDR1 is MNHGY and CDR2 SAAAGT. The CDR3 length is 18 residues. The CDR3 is CASTFSTSGGPRGYEQYF. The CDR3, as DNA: TGTGCCAGCACCTTTTCGACTAGCGGGGGACCCCGCGGGTACGAGCAGTACTTC.

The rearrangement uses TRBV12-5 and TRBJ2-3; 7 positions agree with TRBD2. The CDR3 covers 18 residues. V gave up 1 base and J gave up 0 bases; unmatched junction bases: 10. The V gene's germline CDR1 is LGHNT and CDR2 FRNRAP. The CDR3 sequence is CASGLARPSGYSTDTQYF. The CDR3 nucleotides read TGTGCTAGTGGTTTGGCACGACCTAGCGGATATAGCACAGATACGCAGTATTTT.

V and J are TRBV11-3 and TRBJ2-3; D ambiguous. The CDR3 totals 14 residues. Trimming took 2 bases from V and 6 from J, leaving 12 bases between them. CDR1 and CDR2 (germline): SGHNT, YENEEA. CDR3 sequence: CASSLNSVSDTQYF. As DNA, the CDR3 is TGTGCCAGCAGCTTAAACAGCGTTTCCGATACGCAGTATTTT.

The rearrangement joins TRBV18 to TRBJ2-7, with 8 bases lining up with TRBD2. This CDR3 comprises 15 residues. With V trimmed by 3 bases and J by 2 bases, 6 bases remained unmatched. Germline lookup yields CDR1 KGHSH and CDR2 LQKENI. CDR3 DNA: TGTGCCAGCTCACCCCCAGCGGGGGCGGCCTACGAGCAGTACGTC. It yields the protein CASSPPAGAAYEQYV.

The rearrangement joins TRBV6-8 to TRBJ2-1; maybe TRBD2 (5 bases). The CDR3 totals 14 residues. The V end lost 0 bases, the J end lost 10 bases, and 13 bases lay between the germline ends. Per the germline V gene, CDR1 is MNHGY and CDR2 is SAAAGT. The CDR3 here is CASSYSPRPGEQFF. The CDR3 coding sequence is TGTGCCAGCAGTTACTCTCCCCGGCCGGGGGAGCAGTTCTTC.

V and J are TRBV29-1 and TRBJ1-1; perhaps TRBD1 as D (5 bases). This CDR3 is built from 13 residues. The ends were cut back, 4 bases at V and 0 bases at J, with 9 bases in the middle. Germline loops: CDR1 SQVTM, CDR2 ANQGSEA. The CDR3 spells CSVAARVNTEAFF. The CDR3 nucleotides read TGCAGCGTTGCAGCCAGGGTGAACACTGAAGCTTTCTTT.

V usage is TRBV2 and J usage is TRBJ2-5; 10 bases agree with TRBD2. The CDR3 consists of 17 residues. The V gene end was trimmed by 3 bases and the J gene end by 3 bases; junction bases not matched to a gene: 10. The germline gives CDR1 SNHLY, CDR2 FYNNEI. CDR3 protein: CASSDWWSSGGKETQYF. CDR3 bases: TGTGCCAGCAGTGACTGGTGGTCTAGCGGGGGAAAAGAGACCCAGTACTTC. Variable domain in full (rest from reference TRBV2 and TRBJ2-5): EPEVTQTPSHQVTQMGQEVILRCVPISNHLYFYWYRQILGQKVEFLVSFYNNEISEKSEIFDDQFSVERPDGSNFTLKIRSTKLEDSAMYFCASSDWWSSGGKETQYFGPGTRLLVL.

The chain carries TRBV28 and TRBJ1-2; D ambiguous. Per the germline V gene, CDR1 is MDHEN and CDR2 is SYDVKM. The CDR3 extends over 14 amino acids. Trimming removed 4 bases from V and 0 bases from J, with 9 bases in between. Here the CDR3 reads CASSSLTTNYGYTF. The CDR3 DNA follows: TGTGCCAGCAGTTCCCTGACAACTAACTATGGCTACACCTTC.

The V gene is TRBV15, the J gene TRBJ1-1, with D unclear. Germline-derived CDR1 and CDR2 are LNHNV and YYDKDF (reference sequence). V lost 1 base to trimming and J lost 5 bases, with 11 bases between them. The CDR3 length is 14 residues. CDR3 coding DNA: TGTGCCACCAGCAGAGCTAACGGTAAGACTGAAGCTTTCTTT. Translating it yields CATSRANGKTEAFF.

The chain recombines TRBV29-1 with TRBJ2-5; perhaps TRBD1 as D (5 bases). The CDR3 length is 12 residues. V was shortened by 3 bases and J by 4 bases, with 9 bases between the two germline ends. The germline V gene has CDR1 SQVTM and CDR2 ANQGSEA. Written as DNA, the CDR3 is TGCAGCGTTGACCTAGGGGCAGAGACCCAGTACTTC. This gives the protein CSVDLGAETQYF.

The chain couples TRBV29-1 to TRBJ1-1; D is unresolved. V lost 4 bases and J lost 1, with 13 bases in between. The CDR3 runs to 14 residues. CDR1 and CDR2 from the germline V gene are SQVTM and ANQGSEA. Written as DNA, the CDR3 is TGCAGCGTTGCAATGGTATATGAGAACACTGAAGCTTTCTTT. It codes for CSVAMVYENTEAFF.